The 26 T cell receptor beta chains in this list originate from one sample, sequenced in a study of shared clonotypes between healthy human individuals (dated by TCRdb to 2020 to 2022). To prepare the library, the immunoSEQ multiplex PCR assay was applied. The immuneACCESS repertoire file appears here via TCRdb, limited to in-frame rearrangements. These files lack a portion of the clones; in checked studies, under half of the deficit traces to unresolved V genes, and the cause of the others is not known. This sample has some 1 million clones in its table, and more than 65% of those were observed once. The biggest ten clones account for 1.5% of the sample. Source material: memory CD4+ T cells sorted from blood. The label giving this sample's cell subset or site can be read as: CD45RA-negative fraction. These receptors were collected from a man aged 18 to 30 in good health.

V is TRBV5-1 and J is TRBJ2-1; 10 bases align to TRBD2. From germline, CDR1 is SGHRS and CDR2 YFSETQ. V lost 7 bases and J lost 7; bases outside the gene matches: 5. This CDR3 has 13 amino acids. CDR3 loop: CASEAAGGNEQFF. The CDR3 region has the DNA TGCGCCAGCGAAGCAGCGGGAGGGAATGAGCAGTTCTTC.

As concerns this clone: Compared with germline, one end of the junction differs, possibly owing to a read error. The V call is TRBV5-4, the J call TRBJ2-2; weak D call: TRBD2 (6 bases). The CDR3 has 12 residues. Germline CDR1 is SGHNT and CDR2 is YYREEE (reference sequence). In nucleotides, the CDR3 is TGTGCCAGCAGCTTGAGGGACTCTCTCCCGCTTTTT. It codes for CASSLRDSLPLF.

This clone came up once. The V gene is TRBV5-5, the J gene TRBJ2-7; D uncertain. V lost 0 bases, J lost 2 bases, and 15 bases lay in between. Germline CDR1 SGHKS, CDR2 YYEKEE (reference sequence). The CDR3 extends over 16 amino acids. CDR3 region: CASSLGGTTLAYEQYF. The CDR3 nucleotides are TGTGCCAGCAGCTTGGGGGGTACAACGCTTGCCTACGAGCAGTACTTC.

The genes are TRBV18 and TRBJ2-7; D possibly corresponds to TRBD1 (6 bases). Germline V gene lookup returns CDR1 KGHSH and CDR2 LQKENI. This CDR3 comprises 16 residues. Deletions cut 1 base from V and 2 bases from J, with 15 bases between. The CDR3 coding sequence is TGTGCCAGCTCACCACTAACAGGGTCCGCGGCCTACGAGCAGTACTTC. Its protein product is CASSPLTGSAAYEQYF.

This rearrangement joins TRBV7-8 to TRBJ1-4; 7 bases line up with TRBD1. J gave up 5 bases and V 4 bases, and 7 bases lay outside the gene matches. Germline CDR1 and CDR2: SGHVS and FQNEAQ. The CDR3 runs 15 residues. CDR3 in amino acids: CASSSGDRFNEKLFF. CDR3 sequence (DNA): TGTGCCAGCAGCTCAGGGGACAGATTCAATGAAAAACTGTTTTTT.

V usage is TRBV4-1 and J usage is TRBJ2-7, with no clear D. CDR3 length equals 13 residues. The V gene's germline CDR1 is MGHRA and CDR2 YSYEKL. Between the trimmed V and J ends, which lost 4 bases and 0 bases, there was a span of 7 bases. This chain's CDR3 is CASSLRSSYEQYF. DNA of the CDR3: TGCGCCAGCAGCCTTAGGAGCTCCTACGAGCAGTACTTC.

This clone occurred once. The chain couples TRBV6-5 to TRBJ1-5; a possible D gene is TRBD1 (5 bases). The CDR3 loop spans 16 amino acids. Trimming removed 4 bases from V and 0 bases from J, with 13 bases in between. In germline, CDR1 is MNHEY, CDR2 SVGAGI. CDR3: CASSSRGENSNQPQHF. The CDR3 region has the DNA TGTGCCAGCAGTTCGCGGGGCGAGAATAGCAATCAGCCCCAGCATTTT.

This clone turned up a few times. CDR3 residues: CASSLGQGRGEGYTF. CDR3 coding DNA: TGTGCCAGCAGCTTAGGTCAGGGCAGAGGTGAGGGCTACACCTTC. The chain uses TRBV7-6 and TRBJ1-2; a possible D gene is TRBD1 (5 bases). V was shortened by 1 base and J by 8 bases, with 17 bases between the two germline ends. The CDR3 runs to 15 residues. Germline CDR1 and CDR2: SGHVS and FNYEAQ.

The chain employs TRBV29-1 and TRBJ2-1, with D possibly TRBD2 on 5 matching bases. The CDR3 length is 15 residues. V was cut by 6 bases and J by 10 bases, with 25 bases left in between. Germline V lookup: CDR1 SQVTM, CDR2 ANQGSEA. The DNA for the CDR3 is TGCAGCGTGACCCACCCTAGCCGCCTTTCATGGGAGCAGTTCTTC. This codes for CSVTHPSRLSWEQFF.

The chain joins TRBV28 to TRBJ1-1; D remains ambiguous. The V and J ends lost 7 bases and 4 bases respectively, with 10 bases between them. Germline values: CDR1 MDHEN, CDR2 SYDVKM. This CDR3 is built from 12 residues. Here the CDR3 reads CASTSYVTEAFF. The CDR3 bases are TGTGCCAGCACCTCATATGTCACTGAAGCTTTCTTT.

Details on this clone: The same CDR3 is also encoded by other DNA sequences in this sample. CDR3 sequence reads: CASSSPNTGELFF. The CDR3 DNA is TGTGCCAGCAGCAGTCCGAACACCGGGGAGCTGTTTTTT. This chain connects TRBV7-2 to TRBJ2-2, with D uncertain. V was cut by 5 bases and J by 0 bases, with 4 bases left in between. The CDR3 spans 13 residues. Germline V gene sequence: CDR1 SGHTA, CDR2 FQGNSA. Complete variable domain (other parts from reference TRBV7-2 and TRBJ2-2): GAGVSQSPSNKVTEKGKDVELRCDPISGHTALYWYRQSLGQGLEFLIYFQGNSAPDKSGLPSDRFSAERTGGSVSTLTIQRTQQEDSAVYLCASSSPNTGELFFGEGSRLTVL.

With respect to this clone: The same CDR3 can be traced to other DNA sequences in this sample. The gene calls are TRBV6-1 and TRBJ2-7, with a weak D call TRBD2 (5 bases). Between the trimmed V and J ends, which lost 4 bases and 2 bases, there was a span of 6 bases. Germline loops: CDR1 MNHNS, CDR2 SASEGT. This CDR3 has 12 amino acids. The CDR3 is CASSVGAYEQYF. For the CDR3, the DNA is TGTGCCAGCAGTGTCGGGGCCTACGAGCAGTACTTC.

This chain links TRBV11-2 with TRBJ2-7; D might be TRBD2 (6 bases). The CDR3 is 14 amino acids. Germline V CDR1 and CDR2: SGHAT, FQNNGV. V lost 5 bases, J lost 2 bases, and 13 bases lay in between. The CDR3 here is CASSVPGRPYEQYF. For the CDR3, the DNA is TGTGCCAGCAGCGTCCCTGGGAGGCCCTACGAGCAGTACTTC.

CDR3 DNA sequence: TGCGCCAGCAGCCATACCGGGACAGTCTCCTACGAGCAGTACTTC. Amino acids: CASSHTGTVSYEQYF. The chain combines TRBV4-1 with TRBJ2-7; 7 positions agree with TRBD1. The trim removed 3 bases at V and 0 bases at J, leaving 5 bases unmatched. This CDR3 is built from 15 residues. Per germline, CDR1 MGHRA and CDR2 YSYEKL.

The V gene is TRBV4-1, the J gene TRBJ2-5; TRBD2 aligns across 7 bases. This CDR3 spans 16 amino acids. Germline loops: CDR1 MGHRA, CDR2 YSYEKL. With 0 bases clipped from V and 5 bases from J, the junction kept 9 bases outside the gene matches. Written as DNA, the CDR3 is TGCGCCAGCAGCCAAGAAGCGACTGGGGGGGAGGAGACCCAGTACTTC. This encodes CASSQEATGGEETQYF.

Notes on this clone: This CDR3 is also generated by other DNA sequences in the sample. The chain links TRBV20-1 to TRBJ2-7, with 8 nucleotides matching TRBD1. The germline V gene encodes CDR1 DFQATT and CDR2 SNEGSKA (reference sequence). Trimming took 5 bases from V and 4 from J; bases not matched to a gene: 1. CDR3 size: 11 residues. CDR3 protein: CSARQGYEQYF. CDR3 coding DNA: TGCAGTGCTCGACAGGGGTACGAGCAGTACTTC.

The chain links TRBV15 to TRBJ2-3; unclear D gene. The CDR3 is made up of 14 amino acids. Trimming pared 0 bases from V and 5 bases from J, leaving 9 bases between. CDR1 and CDR2 (germline): LNHNV, YYDKDF (reference sequence). The DNA of the CDR3 is TGTGCCACCAGCAGAGATCGACCAATAGATACGCAGTATTTT. Its protein product is CATSRDRPIDTQYF.

The chain employs TRBV29-1 and TRBJ1-4, with 8 bases lining up with TRBD1. V gave up 4 bases and J gave up 7 bases; unmatched junction bases: 11. Germline V lookup: CDR1 SQVTM, CDR2 ANQGSEA. CDR3 length equals 15 residues. The CDR3 DNA is TGCAGCGTTGGCTCCCCAGGGGGCGCCGGTGAAAAACTGTTTTTT. Translating gives CSVGSPGGAGEKLFF.

The rearrangement joins TRBV14 to TRBJ2-5; D remains ambiguous. The CDR3 is made up of 15 amino acids. The V end lost 1 base, the J end lost 1 base, and 10 bases lay between the germline ends. Germline V gene data show CDR1 as SGHDN and CDR2 as FVKESK. The CDR3 reads CASSQGVNFQETQYF. CDR3 sequence (DNA): TGTGCCAGCAGCCAAGGTGTCAACTTCCAAGAGACCCAGTACTTC.

This clone was counted only a few times. The chain links TRBV11-2 to TRBJ1-3; D remains unclear. V gave up 1 base and J gave up 3 bases, with 10 bases separating them. The V gene's germline CDR1 is SGHAT and CDR2 FQNNGV. The length of the CDR3 is 15 residues. CDR3 nucleotides: TGTGCCAGCAGCTTAGGTGTGGGGTATGGAAACACCATATATTTT. Translated: CASSLGVGYGNTIYF.

This clone turned up a few times. The rearrangement joins TRBV7-9 to TRBJ1-5; 8 bases line up with TRBD1. Trimming at V came to 5 bases and at J to 0 bases, leaving 3 bases not matched to a gene. The CDR3 extends over 15 amino acids. Germline V gives CDR1 SEHNR, CDR2 FQNEAQ (reference sequence). The chain's CDR3 is CASSQQGDSNQPQHF. The CDR3 nucleotides read TGTGCCAGCAGCCAACAGGGGGATAGCAATCAGCCCCAGCATTTT.

This clone was counted many times. Other nucleotide sequences in the sample specify the same CDR3. V gene TRBV6-5 combines with J gene TRBJ2-3, with D tentatively TRBD1 (6 bases). This CDR3 is built from 12 residues. Germline V gene data show CDR1 as MNHEY and CDR2 as SVGAGI. Trimming removed 4 bases at V and 6 bases at J, with 8 bases between. Here the CDR3 reads CASSSRGDTQYF. Written as DNA, the CDR3 is TGTGCCAGCAGTTCGAGGGGGGATACGCAGTATTTT.

This sequence joins TRBV2 and TRBJ1-5, with 8 positions matching TRBD1. The J segment lost 7 bases and the V segment lost 6 bases, leaving 5 bases of the junction unmatched. Germline CDR1 SNHLY, CDR2 FYNNEI. This CDR3 spans 13 amino acids. The CDR3 loop is CASRDRAGQPQHF. The CDR3 region has the DNA TGTGCCAGCAGGGACAGGGCAGGACAGCCCCAGCATTTT.

The gene calls are TRBV19 and TRBJ1-5, with TRBD1 as a possible D gene (5 bases). Germline CDR1 and CDR2: LNHDA and SQIVND (reference sequence). This CDR3 is built from 15 residues. Trimming stripped 4 bases from V and 0 bases from J, with 10 bases between. Here the CDR3 reads CASSKGPYSNQPQHF. CDR3 bases: TGTGCCAGTAGTAAGGGACCATATAGCAATCAGCCCCAGCATTTT.

The V call is TRBV2, the J call TRBJ2-2; the D gene is possibly TRBD2 (6 bases). Germline CDR1 SNHLY, CDR2 FYNNEI. Trimming took off 8 bases at V and 4 bases at J, with 14 bases between the two ends. The CDR3 loop spans 14 amino acids. In DNA form, the CDR3 reads TGTGCCAGCCGATCGACTAGTACCACCGGGGAGCTGTTTTTT. Translated: CASRSTSTTGELFF.

J is TRBJ2-3 and V is TRBV12-5; TRBD1 matches at 10 bases. The CDR3 has 15 residues. CDR1 is LGHNT and CDR2 is FRNRAP in the germline V gene. Trimming took 6 bases from V and 1 from J; bases not matched to a gene: 4. The CDR3 DNA follows: TGTGCTAGTGGGCCGGGACAGGGGCGCACAGATACGCAGTATTTT. This sequence encodes CASGPGQGRTDTQYF.